This T cell receptor (beta chain) derives from a study of blood T cell repertoires in COVID-19. At the level of the study: Acute and convalescent COVID-19 samples came from the United States, Italy and Spain. Nucleic acid was either cDNA or gDNA, and it came from T cells, B-cell-depleted T cells, or PBMCs.

Original processing notes: Amplification of reference gene primers provided the estimated nucleated cell counts. Some clones are missing from TCRdb's copy, which holds only in-frame ones; the method was immunoSEQ multiplex PCR. That table gives V, J and clone size, and the DNA gave D and trimming. The sample records tens of thousands of clones, around nine tenths being singletons. Trimming removed 9 bases at V and 4 bases at J, with 22 bases between. CDR3 size: 16 residues. From germline, CDR1 is KGHSH and CDR2 LQKENI. The source material was peripheral blood. The V and J genes are TRBV18 and TRBJ2-1; D might be TRBD2 (5 bases). The receptor was derived from a man in his fifties or sixties with acute or convalescent COVID-19. CDR3 sequence reads: CASCRGVGAEYNEQFF. In DNA form, the CDR3 reads TGTGCCAGTTGTCGGGGTGTGGGCGCGGAATACAATGAGCAGTTCTTC. Full variable domain (rest looked up from reference TRBV18 and TRBJ2-1): NAGVMQNPRHLVRRRGQEARLRCSPMKGHSHVYWYRQLPEEGLKFMVYLQKENIIDESGMPKERFSAEFPKEGPSILRIQQVVRGDSAAYFCASCRGVGAEYNEQFFGPGTRLTVL.